The entry below gives a single T cell receptor (beta chain) sequence along with its context. The data are from a study of blood T cell repertoires in COVID-19. Germline CDR1 LNHDA, CDR2 SQIVND (reference sequence). Trimming took off 3 bases at V and 0 bases at J, with 12 bases between the two ends. The CDR3 has 15 amino acids. Some clones are missing from TCRdb's copy, which holds only in-frame ones; the method was immunoSEQ multiplex PCR. Here the sample spans around 220,000 clones, roughly nine tenths being singletons. The clonotype comes from a woman aged 50 to 60 with acute or convalescent COVID-19. The chain joins TRBV19 to TRBJ2-7; tentative D call: TRBD2 (6 bases). Sequencing used peripheral blood. The CDR3 protein is CASSIAGRDSYEQYF. The CDR3 DNA is TGTGCCAGTAGTATTGCCGGGAGAGACTCCTACGAGCAGTACTTC.